This TCR beta chain comes out of a study of blood T cells in healthy people across ages. Combining a sample-barcoded 5' primer with a J-beta primer mix, a second PCR ran for about 7 to 12 cycles. TCRdb independently ran MiXCR on the 5' RACE reads; one entry per CDR3 protein. The sample shows about 720,000 distinct CDR3 sequences, just under 25% of them seen only once. Germline values: CDR1 DFQATT, CDR2 SNEGSKA (reference sequence). This CDR3 comprises 15 residues. The sample also formed part of further work on T cells of mothers and their children. In that study: There were over 8.5 million TCR beta CDR3 reads from each mother and around 2.7 million from each child.

This TCR derives from a boy aged 5-17 years in good health. The gene calls are TRBV20-1 and TRBJ2-5; the D gene is possibly TRBD2 (6 bases). With the DNA end fitting TRBJ2-1 better, the J assignment may be wrong. Material: blood. CDR3 amino acids: CSAIPGSSSYNEQFF. The CDR3 nucleotides are TGCAGTGCCATCCCCGGGAGTAGCTCCTACAATGAGCAGTTCTTC.